One TCR beta chain is described in this entry. Its antigen is still unknown. The 5'RACE template-switching step produced TCR cDNA and added a universal primer site and UMIs. TCRdb re-derived calls from the 5' RACE reads in MiXCR, one entry per CDR3 protein. Found here are some 420,000 distinct CDR3 sequences, approximately 19% of them singletons; the top ten hold 15% to 20%. The data belong to a study of T cells after yellow fever vaccination. Across the whole study: In the case of low-cell-number fractions, SMART-Seq v4 Ultra Low Input was used for preparation.

Trimming left V 5 bases short and J 6 bases short, with 10 bases between. The CDR3 length is 12 residues. Overall study results and limits: Overlap between CD4 and CD8 compartments was detected for a small share of clonotypes. Detected again after the booster were most primary-vaccination clones, at 95% to 96% CD4 and approximately 87% CD8.

The specimen comprised PBMCs, sampled before the yellow fever booster vaccination. The chain couples TRBV12-3 or TRBV12-4 to TRBJ2-5; tentatively, D is TRBD1 or TRBD2 (5 bases each). This TCR was recovered from a man aged 18 to 35 who received the YFV17D yellow fever vaccine. For the CDR3, the DNA is TGTGCCAGCAGTGGGACCAGGAAGACCCAGTACTTC. As protein: CASSGTRKTQYF.